Below are 26 T cell receptor beta chains sequenced from a single sample in a study of T cells in Graves' hyperthyroidism and ophthalmopathy. The investigators amplified TCR beta CDR3 regions from RNA transcripts. An initial round of RT-PCR targeting the TCR CDR3 relied on the HTBI primer set. TCRdb redid the calling of the multiplex PCR reads with MiXCR, one entry per CDR3 protein. The profile shows some 440,000 distinct CDR3 sequences, 15% to 18% of them singletons. Specimen: blood. The source of these receptors is a woman between 18 and 29 years old with Graves' hyperthyroidism.

This clonotype was seen only a few times. V gene TRBV29-1 combines with J gene TRBJ2-2; D remains ambiguous. The CDR3 is 11 amino acids. Germline loops: CDR1 SQVTM, CDR2 ANQGSEA. V was shortened by 3 bases and J by 6 bases, with 5 bases between the two germline ends. The DNA of the CDR3 is TGCAGCGTTGAGGCCCCCGGGGAGCTGTTTTTT. Residues: CSVEAPGELFF.

This clonotype was observed at least ten times. J is TRBJ2-7 and V is TRBV11-1; D uncertain. CDR1 is SGHAT, CDR2 FQDESV, per germline (reference sequence). This CDR3 contains 14 residues. V was shortened by 1 base and J by 2 bases, with 9 bases between the two germline ends. The chain's CDR3 is CASSLVNGPYEQYF. CDR3 coding DNA: TGTGCCAGCAGCTTAGTAAACGGCCCCTACGAGCAGTACTTC.

This clonotype was counted at least ten times. The CDR3 here is CASGRIQGFRETQYF. The CDR3 DNA reads TGTGCCAGCGGAAGAATCCAGGGGTTTCGCGAGACCCAGTACTTC. V gene TRBV6-1 combines with J gene TRBJ2-5, with D perhaps TRBD1 (6 bases). V lost 8 bases to trimming and J lost 5 bases, with 21 bases between them. Per germline, CDR1 MNHNS and CDR2 SASEGT. The CDR3 contains 15 residues.

This clonotype appeared once. The chain carries TRBV20-1 and TRBJ2-1; D may be TRBD2 (5 bases). Germline-derived CDR1 and CDR2 are DFQATT and SNEGSKA (reference sequence). V was shortened by 7 bases and J by 6 bases, with 25 bases between the two germline ends. This CDR3 spans 16 amino acids. Written as DNA, the CDR3 is TGCAGTGTCCCGAGTCGGGTCGGGGATTGGGGCAATGAGCAGTTCTTC. Residues: CSVPSRVGDWGNEQFF.

This sequence joins TRBV20-1 and TRBJ2-7, with 14 bases that match TRBD2. The J segment lost 8 bases and the V segment lost 4 bases, leaving 10 bases of the junction unmatched. Germline V CDR1 and CDR2: DFQATT, SNEGSKA (reference sequence). This CDR3 region has 15 residues. CDR3 loop: CSAISRTSGRTKQYF. CDR3 bases: TGCAGTGCTATCTCCCGGACTAGCGGGAGGACGAAGCAGTACTTC.

The chain couples TRBV7-9 to TRBJ2-5; weak D call: TRBD2 (6 bases). Trimming stripped 3 bases from V and 1 base from J, with 12 bases between. The CDR3 totals 15 residues. Germline CDR1 reads SEHNR; CDR2 reads FQNEAQ (reference sequence). The CDR3 protein is CASSFGLALQETQYF. CDR3 bases: TGTGCCAGCAGCTTTGGCCTAGCGCTCCAAGAGACCCAGTACTTC.

Many counts were recorded for this clonotype. V and J are TRBV24-1 and TRBJ1-1, with a weak D call TRBD1 (5 bases). The germline V and J ends were trimmed by 4 bases and 6 bases, with 11 bases remaining between them. Looked up from germline, CDR1 is KGHDR and CDR2 is SFDVKD. The CDR3 sequence is 13 residues long. The CDR3 DNA reads as TGTGCCACCAGTGACCAGGGTAGAGCTGAAGCTTTCTTT. This encodes CATSDQGRAEAFF.

There are a few counts of this clonotype. The V and J genes are TRBV20-1 and TRBJ1-1, with 7 bases identical to TRBD1. Germline CDR1 reads DFQATT; CDR2 reads SNEGSKA (reference sequence). J was trimmed by 4 bases and V by 0 bases; bases with no gene match: 2. CDR3 length equals 13 residues. The CDR3 protein is CSARDRQGTEAFF. CDR3 in DNA: TGCAGTGCTAGAGATAGACAGGGCACTGAAGCTTTCTTT.

This clonotype was found a few times. The chain has TRBV24-1 and TRBJ2-3; 7 bases fit TRBD2. V lost 1 base, J lost 7 bases, and 7 bases stayed unmatched. The CDR3 spans 15 residues. Germline lookup yields CDR1 KGHDR and CDR2 SFDVKD. CDR3 sequence reads: CATSDFTSATNTQYF. The CDR3 nucleotides are TGTGCCACCAGTGATTTTACTAGCGCCACGAATACGCAGTATTTT.

V gene TRBV5-4 combines with J gene TRBJ2-5, with 7 bases lining up with TRBD2. Germline V CDR1 and CDR2: SGHNT, YYREEE (reference sequence). The CDR3 loop spans 18 amino acids. J gave up 1 base and V 2 bases, and 14 bases lay outside the gene matches. CDR3 bases: TGTGCCAGCAGCTTACGGGTTTCAAGCGGGACGCTCCAAGAGACCCAGTACTTC. It codes for CASSLRVSSGTLQETQYF.

This clonotype has more than one count but fewer than ten. The chain recombines TRBV29-1 with TRBJ2-7; D is unresolved. With 0 bases removed from V and 3 bases from J, the gap between germline ends came to 12 bases. The CDR3 runs 14 residues. CDR1 and CDR2 from the germline V gene are SQVTM and ANQGSEA. The CDR3 DNA reads as TGCAGCGTTGAAGACCCTGGACGAAACTACGAGCAGTACTTC. It yields the protein CSVEDPGRNYEQYF.

This clonotype was counted between two and nine times. The rearrangement uses TRBV6-1 and TRBJ2-7, with a possible D match to TRBD2 (7 bases). Trimming took 0 bases from V and 4 from J, leaving 22 bases between them. Germline V lookup: CDR1 MNHNS, CDR2 SASEGT. CDR3 size: 18 residues. CDR3: CASSEAWGPGGGGYEQYF. Written as DNA, the CDR3 is TGTGCCAGCAGTGAAGCTTGGGGACCGGGGGGAGGGGGTTACGAGCAGTACTTC.

This clonotype was observed many times. V is TRBV2 and J is TRBJ2-3; D may correspond to TRBD1 or TRBD2 (5 bases each). The CDR3 is 18 amino acids. The V end lost 7 bases, the J end lost 1 base, and 24 bases lay between the germline ends. Germline assignment: CDR1 SNHLY and CDR2 FYNNEI. Here the CDR3 DNA reads TGTGCCAGCACCCTCTACCGACCCCGGGACGGGCGCACAGATACGCAGTATTTT. Its translation: CASTLYRPRDGRTDTQYF.

V gene TRBV4-1 combines with J gene TRBJ2-7; D might be TRBD1 (6 bases). The germline CDR1 and CDR2 sequences are MGHRA and YSYEKL. The CDR3 sequence is 14 residues long. V lost 3 bases and J lost 5, with 14 bases in between. In nucleotides, the CDR3 is TGCGCCAGCAGCCACCCCGCCAGGGGCCACGAGCAGTACTTC. The encoded protein is CASSHPARGHEQYF.

This clonotype has at least ten counts. This rearrangement joins TRBV2 to TRBJ2-1; D possibly corresponds to TRBD2 (5 bases). Trimming left V 6 bases short and J 1 base short, with 10 bases between. This CDR3 contains 14 residues. Germline-derived CDR1 and CDR2 are SNHLY and FYNNEI. Written as DNA, the CDR3 is TGTGCCAGCAGGGATGGAGGTTCCTACAATGAGCAGTTCTTC. It specifies CASRDGGSYNEQFF.

This clonotype was counted ten times or more. The chain carries TRBV27 and TRBJ2-7; D is ambiguous. Trimming removed 3 bases from V and 2 bases from J, with 8 bases in between. The CDR3 sequence is 13 residues long. Germline V CDR1 and CDR2: MNHEY, SMNVEV (reference sequence). CDR3 sequence: CASSFGPTYEQYF. The DNA of the CDR3 is TGTGCCAGCAGTTTCGGACCGACCTACGAGCAGTACTTC.

A remark on this clonotype: A read error is possible here, since a much larger clone lies one base away. V usage is TRBV6-5 and J usage is TRBJ2-7; 7 bases match TRBD2. Trimming at V came to 2 bases and at J to 7 bases, leaving 5 bases not matched to a gene. Germline V gene data show CDR1 as MNHEY and CDR2 as SVGAGI. The CDR3 runs 13 residues. The CDR3 region has the DNA TGTGCCAGCAGTTACCTTGAAGCGGGGGAGCAGTACTTC. It codes for CASSYLEAGEQYF.

Many counts were recorded for this clonotype. This chain uses TRBV5-1 with TRBJ2-7; D uncertain. V shed 2 bases and J shed 3 bases, with 3 bases lying between them. Germline V gene sequence: CDR1 SGHRS, CDR2 YFSETQ. This CDR3 is 11 amino acids long. The CDR3 is CASSFGYEQYF. The CDR3, as DNA: TGCGCCAGCAGCTTTGGCTACGAGCAGTACTTC.

The chain combines TRBV27 with TRBJ1-1; D gene ambiguous. The CDR3 spans 13 residues. Deletions cut 1 base from V and 8 bases from J, with 11 bases between. Germline loops: CDR1 MNHEY, CDR2 SMNVEV (reference sequence). CDR3 amino acids: CASSLFYGIEAFF. The CDR3 bases are TGTGCCAGCAGTTTATTCTACGGTATCGAAGCTTTCTTT.

This clonotype was seen ten or more times. V is TRBV10-3 and J is TRBJ1-1; D possibly corresponds to TRBD1 (6 bases). V lost 9 bases and J lost 1, with 12 bases in between. The CDR3 has 13 amino acids. The germline gives CDR1 ENHRY, CDR2 SYGVKD. The CDR3, as DNA: TGTGCCATACAGGGTTCGGGGAACACTGAAGCTTTCTTT. It is translated as CAIQGSGNTEAFF.

J is TRBJ2-6 and V is TRBV20-1, with 13 positions matching TRBD2. Germline lookup yields CDR1 DFQATT and CDR2 SNEGSKA (reference sequence). This CDR3 contains 18 residues. The V and J ends lost 5 bases and 4 bases, in that order; junction bases with no gene match: 11. The DNA for the CDR3 is TGCAGTGCTGGAACCCCGGGACTAGCGGGAACCGGGGCCAACGTCCTGACTTTC. This sequence encodes CSAGTPGLAGTGANVLTF.

The J gene is TRBJ2-2, the V gene TRBV25-1, with 9 bases identical to TRBD2. This CDR3 has 15 amino acids. Germline V gene lookup returns CDR1 MGHDK and CDR2 SYGVNS. The junction had 5 bases not matched to a gene; V was cut back by 4 bases and J by 5 bases. CDR3 protein: CASSGLAGPTGELFF. CDR3 DNA sequence: TGTGCCAGCAGTGGTCTAGCGGGGCCTACCGGGGAGCTGTTTTTT.

The gene calls are TRBV19 and TRBJ2-1; weak D call: TRBD1 (6 bases). This CDR3 spans 15 amino acids. Germline V gives CDR1 LNHDA, CDR2 SQIVND (reference sequence). V was shortened by 1 base and J by 2 bases, with 9 bases between the two germline ends. The CDR3 loop is CASSIGQGPYNEQFF. The CDR3 region has the DNA TGTGCCAGTAGTATAGGGCAGGGGCCCTACAATGAGCAGTTCTTC.

This clonotype was detected many times. The chain combines TRBV6-2 or TRBV6-3 with TRBJ1-1; D uncertain. Trimming left V 2 bases short and J 7 bases short, with 8 bases between. The germline V gene has CDR1 MNHEY and CDR2 SVGEGT. This CDR3 comprises 12 residues. CDR3: CASSYGPSEAFF. The CDR3 DNA reads as TGTGCCAGCAGTTACGGACCCAGTGAAGCTTTCTTT.

This clonotype was found a few times. The chain is built from TRBV10-3 and TRBJ2-3, with unresolved D. Germline V lookup: CDR1 ENHRY, CDR2 SYGVKD. There are 14 residues in the CDR3. V lost 0 bases and J lost 0, with 4 bases in between. The CDR3 reads CAISESSSTDTQYF. DNA of the CDR3: TGTGCCATCAGTGAGTCGTCTAGCACAGATACGCAGTATTTT.

This sequence joins TRBV24-1 and TRBJ2-1, with D possibly being TRBD2 (6 bases). CDR3 length: 14 residues. Germline loops: CDR1 KGHDR, CDR2 SFDVKD. V was pared by 2 bases and J by 5 bases, with 9 bases between. In nucleotides, the CDR3 is TGTGCCACCAGTGATTCGCGGGGACACAATGAGCAGTTCTTC. Translated, it gives CATSDSRGHNEQFF.